This record looks at one T cell receptor (beta chain) sequence and its context. Its cognate antigen is unknown. Between the trimmed V and J ends, which lost 0 bases and 5 bases, there was a span of 7 bases. The CDR3 totals 13 residues. UMIs and sample barcodes were carried by the TCR alpha and TCR beta cDNA libraries that 5'RACE produced using constant-segment primers. TCRdb called the 5' RACE reads again in MiXCR, with one record for every CDR3 protein. The repertoire includes 110,000 or so distinct CDR3 sequences, roughly a sixth of them detected once, and approximately 5% sits in the top ten. These data belong to a study of T-cell memory formation after mild COVID-19. Study background: TCR clusters were mostly confined to one donor each. Findings and caveats of the study: Memory from before infection featured some responding clones, which suggests cross-reactive memory joined.

This TCR was recovered from a man younger than 35 who had mild COVID-19 (a few samples of this study predate the infection). Cell type and time point are not known. The V gene is TRBV12-3 or TRBV12-4, the J gene TRBJ2-5, with D hard to call. Sequenced sample: PBMCs or a T cell subset sorted from them (not recorded which). CDR3: CASSLAAFETQYF. CDR3 nucleotide sequence: TGTGCCAGCAGTTTAGCAGCGTTTGAGACCCAGTACTTC.